This T cell receptor beta chain originates from a study of cytomegalovirus exposure and HLA in healthy donors. Whole-study results and caveats: In vitro confirmation showed a few CMV-associated chains to be CMV antigen specific.

In the case of this clone: What it binds is not known.

PCR amplification relied on 60 Vbeta primers (plus 13 Jbeta primers). Here immunoSEQ multiplex PCR was the method, and the copy in TCRdb shows in-frame clones only, minus some. Of about 160,000 clones in the sample, 65% to 80% were seen once. Germline CDR1 SGHVS, CDR2 FNYEAQ. Unmatched junction bases numbered 2, after V lost 4 bases and J lost 3 bases. This CDR3 region has 16 residues. The sequence was collected from a female donor in good health and CMV-seronegative. The V call is TRBV7-6, the J call TRBJ2-2; 13 nucleotides agree with TRBD2. Sequencing used PBMCs. The CDR3 region is CASSSLAGGYTGELFF. In DNA form, the CDR3 reads TGTGCCAGCAGCTCACTAGCGGGAGGGTACACCGGGGAGCTGTTTTTT.